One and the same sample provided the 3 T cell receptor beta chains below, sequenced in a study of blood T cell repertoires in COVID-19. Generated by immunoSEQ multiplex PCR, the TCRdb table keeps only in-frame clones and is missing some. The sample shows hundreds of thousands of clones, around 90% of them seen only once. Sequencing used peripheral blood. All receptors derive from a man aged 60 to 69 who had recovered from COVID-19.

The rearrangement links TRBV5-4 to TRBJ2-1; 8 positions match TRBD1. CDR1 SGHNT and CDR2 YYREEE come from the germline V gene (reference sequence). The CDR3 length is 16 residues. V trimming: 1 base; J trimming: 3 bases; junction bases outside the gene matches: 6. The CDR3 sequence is CASSLLLGQGYNEQFF. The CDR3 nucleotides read TGTGCCAGCAGCTTGTTGTTAGGACAGGGCTACAATGAGCAGTTCTTC.

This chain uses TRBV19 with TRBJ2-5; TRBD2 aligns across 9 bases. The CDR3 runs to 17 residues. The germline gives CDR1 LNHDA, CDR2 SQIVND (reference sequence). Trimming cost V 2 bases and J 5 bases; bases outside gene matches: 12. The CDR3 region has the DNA TGTGCCAGTAGTATATCTAGCGGGACTTCCTACGTCGAGACCCAGTACTTC. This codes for CASSISSGTSYVETQYF.

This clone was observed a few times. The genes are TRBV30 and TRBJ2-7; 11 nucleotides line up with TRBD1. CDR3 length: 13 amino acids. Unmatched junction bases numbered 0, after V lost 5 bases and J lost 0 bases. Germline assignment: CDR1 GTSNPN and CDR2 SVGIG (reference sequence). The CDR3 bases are TGTGCCTGGGGGACAGGGGGCTCCTACGAGCAGTACTTC. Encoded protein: CAWGTGGSYEQYF.